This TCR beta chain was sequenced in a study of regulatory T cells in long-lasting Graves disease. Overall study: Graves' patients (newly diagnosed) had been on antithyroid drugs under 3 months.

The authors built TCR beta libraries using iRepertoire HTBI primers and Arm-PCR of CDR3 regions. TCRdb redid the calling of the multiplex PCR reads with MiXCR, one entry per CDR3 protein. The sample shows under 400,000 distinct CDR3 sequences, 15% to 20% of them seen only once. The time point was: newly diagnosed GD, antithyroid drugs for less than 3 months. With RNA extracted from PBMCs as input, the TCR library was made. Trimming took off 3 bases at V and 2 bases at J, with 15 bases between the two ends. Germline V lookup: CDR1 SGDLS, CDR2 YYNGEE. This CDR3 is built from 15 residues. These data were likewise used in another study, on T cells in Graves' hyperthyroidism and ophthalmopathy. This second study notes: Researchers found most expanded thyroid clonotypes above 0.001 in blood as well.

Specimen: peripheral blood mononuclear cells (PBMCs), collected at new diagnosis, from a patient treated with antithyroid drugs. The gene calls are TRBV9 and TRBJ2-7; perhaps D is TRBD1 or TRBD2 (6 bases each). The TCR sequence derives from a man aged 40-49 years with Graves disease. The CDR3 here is CASSESGEAAYEQYF. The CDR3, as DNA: TGTGCCAGCAGCGAGTCAGGGGAGGCCGCCTACGAGCAGTACTTC.